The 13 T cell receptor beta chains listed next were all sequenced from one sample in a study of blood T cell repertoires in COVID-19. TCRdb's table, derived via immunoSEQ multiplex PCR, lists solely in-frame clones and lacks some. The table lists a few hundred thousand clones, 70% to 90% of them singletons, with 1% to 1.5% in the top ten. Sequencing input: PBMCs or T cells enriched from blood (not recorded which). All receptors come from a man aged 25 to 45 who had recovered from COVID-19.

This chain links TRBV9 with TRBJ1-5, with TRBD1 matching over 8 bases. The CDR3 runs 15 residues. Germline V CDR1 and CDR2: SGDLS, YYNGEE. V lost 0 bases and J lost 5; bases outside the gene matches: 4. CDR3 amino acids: CASSVEDRVDQPQHF. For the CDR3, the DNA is TGTGCCAGCAGCGTAGAGGACAGGGTCGATCAGCCCCAGCATTTT.

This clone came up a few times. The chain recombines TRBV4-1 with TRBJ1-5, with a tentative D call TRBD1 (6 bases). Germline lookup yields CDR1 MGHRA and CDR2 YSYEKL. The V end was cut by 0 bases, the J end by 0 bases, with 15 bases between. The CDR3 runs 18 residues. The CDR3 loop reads CASSQESAGAYSNQPQHF. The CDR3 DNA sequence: TGCGCCAGCAGCCAAGAGTCAGCAGGGGCCTATAGCAATCAGCCCCAGCATTTT.

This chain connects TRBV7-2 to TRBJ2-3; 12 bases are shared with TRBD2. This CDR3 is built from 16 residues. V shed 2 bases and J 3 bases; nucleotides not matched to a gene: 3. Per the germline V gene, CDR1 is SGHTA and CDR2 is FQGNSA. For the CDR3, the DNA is TGTGCCAGCAGCTTACTAGCGGGGGGGAGGACAGATACGCAGTATTTT. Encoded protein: CASSLLAGGRTDTQYF.

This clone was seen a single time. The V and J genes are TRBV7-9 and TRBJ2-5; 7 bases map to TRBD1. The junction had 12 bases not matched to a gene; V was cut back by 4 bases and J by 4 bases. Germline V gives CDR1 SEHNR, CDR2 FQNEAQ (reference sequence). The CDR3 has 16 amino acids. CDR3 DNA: TGTGCCAGCAGCTCACCCCCAGACAGGGATGGAGAGACCCAGTACTTC. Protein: CASSSPPDRDGETQYF. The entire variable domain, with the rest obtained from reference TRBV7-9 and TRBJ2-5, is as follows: DTGVSQNPRHKITKRGQNVTFRCDPISEHNRLYWYRQTLGQGPEFLTYFQNEAQLEKSRLLSDRFSAERPKGSFSTLEIQRTEQGDSAMYLCASSSPPDRDGETQYFGPGTRLLVL.

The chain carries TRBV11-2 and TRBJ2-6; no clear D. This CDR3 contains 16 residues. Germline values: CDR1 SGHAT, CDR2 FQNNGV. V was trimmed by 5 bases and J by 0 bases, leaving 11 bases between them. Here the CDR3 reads CASSILPSSGANVLTF. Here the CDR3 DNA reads TGTGCCAGCAGCATCCTCCCCAGCTCTGGGGCCAACGTCCTGACTTTC.

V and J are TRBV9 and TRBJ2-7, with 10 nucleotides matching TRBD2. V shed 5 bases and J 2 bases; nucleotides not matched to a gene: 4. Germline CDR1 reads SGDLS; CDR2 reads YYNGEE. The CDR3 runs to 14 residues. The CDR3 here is CASSLAGVAYEQYF. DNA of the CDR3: TGTGCCAGCAGTCTAGCGGGGGTTGCCTACGAGCAGTACTTC.

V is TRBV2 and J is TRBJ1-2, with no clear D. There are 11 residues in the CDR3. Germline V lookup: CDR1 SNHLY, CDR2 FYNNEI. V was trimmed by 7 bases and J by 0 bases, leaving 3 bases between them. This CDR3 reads CASTSNYGYTF. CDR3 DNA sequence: TGTGCCAGCACGTCTAACTATGGCTACACCTTC.

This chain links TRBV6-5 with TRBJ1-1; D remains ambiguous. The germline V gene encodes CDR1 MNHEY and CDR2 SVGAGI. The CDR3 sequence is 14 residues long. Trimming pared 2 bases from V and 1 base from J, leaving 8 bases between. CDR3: CASSYLPGNTEAFF. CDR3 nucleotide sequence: TGTGCCAGCAGTTACCTACCCGGGAACACTGAAGCTTTCTTT.

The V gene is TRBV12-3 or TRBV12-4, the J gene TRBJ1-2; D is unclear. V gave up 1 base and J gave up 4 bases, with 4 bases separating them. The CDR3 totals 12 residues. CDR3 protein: CASSLDIYGYTF. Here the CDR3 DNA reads TGTGCCAGCAGTTTAGACATCTATGGCTACACCTTC.

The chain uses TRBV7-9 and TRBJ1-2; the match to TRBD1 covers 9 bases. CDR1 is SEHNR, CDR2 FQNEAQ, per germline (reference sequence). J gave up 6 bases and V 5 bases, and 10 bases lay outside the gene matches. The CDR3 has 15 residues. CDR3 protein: CASSRGQGNPDGYTF. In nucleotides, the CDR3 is TGTGCCAGCAGCCGCGGACAGGGGAACCCAGATGGCTACACCTTC.

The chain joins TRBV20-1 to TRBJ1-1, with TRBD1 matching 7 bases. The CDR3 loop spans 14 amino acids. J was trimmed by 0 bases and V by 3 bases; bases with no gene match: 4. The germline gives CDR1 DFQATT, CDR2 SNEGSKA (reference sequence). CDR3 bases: TGCAGTGCTAGTCGGGGACAGATGAACACTGAAGCTTTCTTT. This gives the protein CSASRGQMNTEAFF.

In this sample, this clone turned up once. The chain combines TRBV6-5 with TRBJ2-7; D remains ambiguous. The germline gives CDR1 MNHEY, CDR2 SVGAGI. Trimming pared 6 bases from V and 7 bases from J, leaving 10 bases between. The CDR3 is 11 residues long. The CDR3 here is CASSDSLEQYF. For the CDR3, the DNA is TGTGCCAGCAGCGACTCGTTGGAGCAGTACTTC.

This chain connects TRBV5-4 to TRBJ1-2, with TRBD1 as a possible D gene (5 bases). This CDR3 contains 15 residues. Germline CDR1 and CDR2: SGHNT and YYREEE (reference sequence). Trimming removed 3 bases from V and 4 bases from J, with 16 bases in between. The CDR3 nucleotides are TGTGCCAGCAGCTCCCGAGACAGCAACTTCTATGGCTACACCTTC. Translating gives CASSSRDSNFYGYTF.